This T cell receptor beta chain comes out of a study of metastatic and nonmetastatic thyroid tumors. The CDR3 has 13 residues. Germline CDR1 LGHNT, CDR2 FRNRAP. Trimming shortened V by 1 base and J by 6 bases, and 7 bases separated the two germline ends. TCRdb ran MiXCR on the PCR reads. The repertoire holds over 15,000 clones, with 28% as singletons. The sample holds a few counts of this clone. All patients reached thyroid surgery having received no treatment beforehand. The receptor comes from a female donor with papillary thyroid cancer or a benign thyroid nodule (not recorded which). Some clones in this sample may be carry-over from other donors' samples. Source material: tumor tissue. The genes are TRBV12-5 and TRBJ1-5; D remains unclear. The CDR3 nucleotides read TGTGCTAGTGGTTTGGGTGATGGTCAGCCCCAGCATTTT. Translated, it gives CASGLGDGQPQHF.